This T cell receptor (beta chain) is drawn from a study of cytotoxic CD8 clonotypes in ibrutinib-treated CLL. Study details: Response was recorded as partial in roughly 25 patients and complete in 2; at median roughly 70 months, 14 remained remitted and about twelve had progressed. Mean values per sample were around 250,000 productive templates and 75,000 to 100,000 productive rearrangements. Broader study findings: Sustained-remission and progressing patients diverged in sampling times. Shared public clonotypes were rare, and on treatment they either got smaller or stayed the same.

Sequencing was performed with immunoSEQ multiplex PCR; in TCRdb, only in-frame clones are kept and a portion is missing. Among about 120,000 clones listed, approximately 83% were seen once. V trimming: 5 bases; J trimming: 2 bases; junction bases outside the gene matches: 3. The CDR3 consists of 15 residues. The germline CDR1 and CDR2 sequences are SGHNT and YENEEA. About this clone: The target antigen is unknown.

The chain combines TRBV11-3 with TRBJ2-2; the match to TRBD1 covers 9 bases. The source of this sequence is a human donor with chronic lymphocytic leukemia. This specimen consisted of PBMCs, obtained after 24 months of ibrutinib treatment. Here the CDR3 DNA reads TGTGCCAGCAGCGGACAGGGGCAAAACACCGGGGAGCTGTTTTTT. It translates to CASSGQGQNTGELFF.